One and the same sample provided the 17 T cell receptor beta chains below, sequenced in a study of Graves' ophthalmopathy and Graves' hyperthyroidism. Amplifying from RNA transcripts, the study obtained TCR beta CDR3 regions. Scientists carried out first-round RT-PCR using HTBI primers and then a second-round multiplex PCR. TCRdb analysed the multiplex PCR reads with MiXCR anew, one entry per CDR3 protein. The profile shows hundreds of thousands of distinct CDR3 sequences, approximately 21% of them singletons. The source material was peripheral blood. These receptors were obtained from a woman in her late teens or twenties with stable Graves' hyperthyroidism. Some clones in this sample may be carry-over from other donors' samples.

V and J are TRBV19 and TRBJ1-1; perhaps TRBD1 as D (5 bases). Germline V gene data show CDR1 as LNHDA and CDR2 as SQIVND (reference sequence). V was shortened by 1 base and J by 5 bases, with 11 bases between the two germline ends. The CDR3 spans 14 residues. DNA of the CDR3: TGTGCCAGTAGTATAGCAGGCGGGGGGACTGAAGCTTTCTTT. Protein product: CASSIAGGGTEAFF.

This chain joins TRBV10-3 and TRBJ2-7; 7 nucleotides align to TRBD2. The ends lost 10 bases at V and 0 bases at J; junction bases unmatched: 6. The V gene's germline CDR1 is ENHRY and CDR2 SYGVKD. This CDR3 comprises 13 residues. CDR3 DNA: TGTGCCACGCTAGCGGAATACTCCTACGAGCAGTACTTC. This encodes CATLAEYSYEQYF.

The CDR3, as DNA: TGTGCCAGCAGTTCAACCCCGGGACAGAACCAAGAGACCCAGTACTTC. Translating gives CASSSTPGQNQETQYF. The rearrangement uses TRBV12-3 or TRBV12-4 and TRBJ2-5; 7 bases fit TRBD1. V lost 4 bases and J lost 0; bases outside the gene matches: 8. This CDR3 contains 16 residues.

The chain's CDR3 is CASTGGPGNTGELFF. In DNA form, the CDR3 reads TGTGCCAGCACCGGAGGGCCGGGGAACACCGGGGAGCTGTTTTTT. The rearrangement links TRBV12-3 or TRBV12-4 to TRBJ2-2; tentatively, D is TRBD2 (6 bases). The CDR3 sequence is 15 residues long. With 7 bases removed from V and 1 base from J, the gap between germline ends came to 13 bases.

This clonotype was seen only a few times. The V call is TRBV10-1, the J call TRBJ1-2; D call uncertain. In germline, CDR1 is WNHNN, CDR2 SYGVQD (reference sequence). Trimming removed 2 bases at V and 6 bases at J, with 13 bases between. This CDR3 has 14 residues. CDR3: CASSEPWARHGYTF. In DNA, the CDR3 is TGCGCCAGCAGTGAGCCGTGGGCACGGCATGGCTACACCTTC.

This clonotype was seen a handful of times. The chain uses TRBV30 and TRBJ1-2; D may be TRBD1 (5 bases). This CDR3 is built from 13 residues. V lost 0 bases, J lost 8 bases, and 13 bases lay in between. Germline loops: CDR1 GTSNPN, CDR2 SVGIG (reference sequence). Here the CDR3 DNA reads TGTGCCTGGAGTGTTCTCGGGGGGGAGGGCTACACCTTC. Translated, it gives CAWSVLGGEGYTF.

Ten or more counts support this clonotype. The chain is built from TRBV11-2 and TRBJ2-2, with 10 positions matching TRBD2. J lost 0 bases, V lost 4 bases, and 8 bases had no gene match. CDR1 is SGHAT and CDR2 is FQNNGV in the germline V gene. The CDR3 has 18 amino acids. Written as DNA, the CDR3 is TGTGCCAGCAGCTCGAATTCGGGACTAGCGACGAACACCGGGGAGCTGTTTTTT. Encoded protein: CASSSNSGLATNTGELFF.

The sample holds a few counts of this clonotype. This CDR3 is missing its conserved last phenylalanine or tryptophan, likely due to a read error. Because the CDR3's place on the DNA is in doubt, the DNA is left out and the CDR3 is given as listed by TCRdb. This chain connects TRBV24-1 to TRBJ1-4. The CDR3 length equals 8 residues, ends included. Germline V gene sequence: CDR1 KGHDR, CDR2 SFDVKD. The CDR3 protein is CATRGHLL.

The table lists this clonotype with many counts. The V and J genes are TRBV15 and TRBJ1-1; TRBD1 matches 8 bases. Germline CDR1 is LNHNV and CDR2 is YYDKDF (reference sequence). J was trimmed by 9 bases and V by 1 base; bases with no gene match: 4. The CDR3 is 13 residues long. In nucleotides, the CDR3 is TGTGCCACCAGCAGAGGTAGGACAGGGAAAGCTTTCTTT. It encodes CATSRGRTGKAFF.

Only a few counts were recorded for this clonotype. With a much larger clone just one base away, this may be a read error. The chain combines TRBV18 with TRBJ1-6, with unresolved D. Germline-derived CDR1 and CDR2 are KGHSH and LQKENI. This CDR3 has 13 residues. Deletions cut 5 bases from V and 2 bases from J, with 4 bases between. In DNA, the CDR3 is TGTGCCAGCTCATCGCCCTATAATTCACCCCTCCACTTT. It translates to CASSSPYNSPLHF.

This clonotype was seen many times. This chain links TRBV6-1 with TRBJ1-1; D gene uncertain. The CDR3 has 14 amino acids. Looked up from germline, CDR1 is MNHNS and CDR2 is SASEGT. V lost 6 bases to trimming and J lost 2 bases, with 13 bases between them. CDR3 sequence (DNA): TGTGCCAGCAGACGTAAAGGCCTTAACACTGAAGCTTTCTTT. This gives the protein CASRRKGLNTEAFF.

This clonotype was detected ten times or more. This chain connects TRBV29-1 to TRBJ2-5; 10 bases are shared with TRBD1. Germline-derived CDR1 and CDR2 are SQVTM and ANQGSEA. The length of the CDR3 is 16 residues. V shed 0 bases and J 0 bases; nucleotides not matched to a gene: 4. CDR3 sequence (DNA): TGCAGCGTTGAAGATGGGACAGGGGATTACCAAGAGACCCAGTACTTC. The encoded protein is CSVEDGTGDYQETQYF.

The gene calls are TRBV2 and TRBJ2-2; 7 bases are shared with TRBD1. V trimming: 3 bases; J trimming: 3 bases; junction bases outside the gene matches: 4. The germline gives CDR1 SNHLY, CDR2 FYNNEI. The CDR3 contains 15 residues. CDR3 amino acids: CASSELDRYTGELFF. CDR3 bases: TGTGCCAGCAGTGAGTTGGACAGGTACACCGGGGAGCTGTTTTTT. The variable domain in full, with the rest retrieved from reference TRBV2 and TRBJ2-2, is EPEVTQTPSHQVTQMGQEVILRCVPISNHLYFYWYRQILGQKVEFLVSFYNNEISEKSEIFDDQFSVERPDGSNFTLKIRSTKLEDSAMYFCASSELDRYTGELFFGEGSRLTVL.

This chain joins TRBV28 and TRBJ2-7; D tentatively fits TRBD1 or TRBD2 (6 bases each). The CDR3 extends over 15 amino acids. Trimming removed 3 bases at V and 2 bases at J, with 14 bases between. Germline lookup yields CDR1 MDHEN and CDR2 SYDVKM. In DNA, the CDR3 is TGTGCCAGCAGTTTCGGGGGCGCGGGGCCCTACGAGCAGTACTTC. Translated: CASSFGGAGPYEQYF.

The J gene is TRBJ1-2, the V gene TRBV12-3 or TRBV12-4; D gene uncertain. V was clipped by 6 bases and J by 8 bases, with 10 bases between them. CDR3 size: 11 residues. As DNA, the CDR3 is TGTGCCAGCAGCCGGAGGGTCGGCTACACCTTC. Its translation: CASSRRVGYTF.

V is TRBV30 and J is TRBJ2-5; TRBD1 matches at 8 bases. CDR1 and CDR2 (germline): GTSNPN, SVGIG (reference sequence). CDR3 length: 14 amino acids. Losses at the gene ends were 4 bases for V and 2 bases for J; bases not matched to a gene: 6. The CDR3 sequence is CAWTRQGSQETQYF. The CDR3 DNA reads as TGTGCCTGGACGAGACAGGGGTCGCAAGAGACCCAGTACTTC. Looking up the rest from reference TRBV30 and TRBJ2-5 gives the full variable domain: SQTIHQWPATLVQPVGSPLSLECTVEGTSNPNLYWYRQAAGRGLQLLFYSVGIGQISSEVPQNLSASRPQDRQFILSSKKLLLSDSGFYLCAWTRQGSQETQYFGPGTRLLVL.

The sample holds many counts of this clonotype. J is TRBJ1-1 and V is TRBV29-1, with TRBD1 matching over 10 bases. Per the germline V gene, CDR1 is SQVTM and CDR2 is ANQGSEA. V lost 7 bases to trimming and J lost 5 bases; unmatched junction nucleotides: 10. The CDR3 is 14 amino acids. CDR3 in DNA: TGCAGCGCCGCGACAGGGGGCGAGGGGACTGAAGCTTTCTTT. Translating gives CSAATGGEGTEAFF.